These 5 T cell receptor beta chains were sequenced from one sample in a study of shared clonotypes between healthy human individuals. CD45RO-negative cells were positively selected for CCR7, leaving out terminally differentiated effector memory CD45RA+ cells. Some clones are missing from TCRdb's copy, which holds only in-frame ones; the method was immunoSEQ multiplex PCR. The profile shows roughly 2.1 million clones, just over 90% of them singletons. Sequenced material: naive CD8+ T cells from PBMCs. The receptor set was obtained from a young man in good health. Some clones in this sample may be carry-over from other donors' samples.

The rearrangement links TRBV10-3 to TRBJ2-7, with D perhaps matching TRBD2 (5 bases). CDR1 ENHRY and CDR2 SYGVKD come from the germline V gene. This CDR3 has 14 residues. The ends were cut back, 11 bases at V and 1 base at J, with 18 bases in the middle. The CDR3 bases are TGTGCCGCCGCTGGAGGTGAGTTATCCTACGAGCAGTACTTC. Protein product: CAAAGGELSYEQYF.

The rearrangement uses TRBV19 and TRBJ2-1, with 7 bases identical to TRBD2. V trimming: 3 bases; J trimming: 4 bases; junction bases outside the gene matches: 6. There are 15 residues in the CDR3. Germline CDR1 LNHDA, CDR2 SQIVND (reference sequence). In DNA, the CDR3 is TGTGCCAGTAGTATGGGCGGGAGTATGTACAATGAGCAGTTCTTC. Translated: CASSMGGSMYNEQFF.

This clone has a single count. The rearrangement joins TRBV2 to TRBJ2-2, with D maybe TRBD1 (5 bases). Germline lookup yields CDR1 SNHLY and CDR2 FYNNEI. CDR3 length: 12 amino acids. Trimming pared 10 bases from V and 3 bases from J, leaving 9 bases between. The CDR3 is CATPRDTGELFF. As DNA, the CDR3 is TGTGCCACCCCCAGGGACACCGGGGAGCTGTTTTTT.

The rearrangement links TRBV11-2 to TRBJ2-1; D is undetermined. Trimming took 3 bases from V and 2 from J, leaving 5 bases between them. This CDR3 has 13 residues. Per germline, CDR1 SGHAT and CDR2 FQNNGV. The CDR3 nucleotides read TGTGCCAGCAGCTTTTATACCTACAATGAGCAGTTCTTC. This translates into CASSFYTYNEQFF.

The chain employs TRBV27 and TRBJ1-2; D gene unclear. CDR3 length: 13 residues. Germline CDR1 MNHEY, CDR2 SMNVEV (reference sequence). The V end lost 2 bases, the J end lost 4 bases, and 8 bases lay between the germline ends. Here the CDR3 DNA reads TGTGCCAGCAGTTTAAAGTTTGCCTATGGCTACACCTTC. Encoded protein: CASSLKFAYGYTF.